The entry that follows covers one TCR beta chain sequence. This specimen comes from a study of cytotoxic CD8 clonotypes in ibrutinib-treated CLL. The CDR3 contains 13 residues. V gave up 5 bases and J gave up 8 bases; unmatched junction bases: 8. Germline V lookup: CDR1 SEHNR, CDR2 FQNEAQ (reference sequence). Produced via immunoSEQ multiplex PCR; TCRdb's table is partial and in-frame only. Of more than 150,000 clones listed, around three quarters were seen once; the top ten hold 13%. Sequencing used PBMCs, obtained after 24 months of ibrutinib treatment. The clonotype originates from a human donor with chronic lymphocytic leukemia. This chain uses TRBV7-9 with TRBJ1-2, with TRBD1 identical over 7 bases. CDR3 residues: CASSPGQALGYTF. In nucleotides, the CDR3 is TGTGCCAGCAGCCCAGGACAGGCTCTAGGCTACACCTTC.